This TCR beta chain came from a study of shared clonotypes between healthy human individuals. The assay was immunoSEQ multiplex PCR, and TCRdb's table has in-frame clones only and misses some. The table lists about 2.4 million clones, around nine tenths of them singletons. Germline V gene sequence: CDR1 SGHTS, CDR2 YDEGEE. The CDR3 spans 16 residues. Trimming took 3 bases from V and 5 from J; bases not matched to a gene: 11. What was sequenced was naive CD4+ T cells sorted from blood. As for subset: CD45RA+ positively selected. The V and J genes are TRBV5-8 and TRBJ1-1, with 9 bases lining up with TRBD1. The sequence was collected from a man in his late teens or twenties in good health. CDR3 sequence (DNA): TGTGCCAGCAGCTCCGCCGAGACAGGGGGTAGGACTGAAGCTTTCTTT. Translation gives CASSSAETGGRTEAFF.